This TCR beta chain emerged from a study of T-cell reconstitution after alpha-beta-depleted transplantation in children. The study's findings and limits: The origin of alpha-beta T cells about two months after transplant was reportedly several hundred expanded graft clones. Some patients owed their high day-60 TCRbeta diversity to surviving recipient T cells and thymic progenitors.

Preparing the TCRbeta library involved the use of unique molecular identifiers. TCRdb independently ran MiXCR on the PCR reads; one entry per CDR3 protein. Among 300,000 to 350,000 distinct CDR3 sequences, 20% to 30% were seen once, and the ten largest hold approximately 11%. The germline V gene encodes CDR1 SNHLY and CDR2 FYNNEI. The CDR3 consists of 14 residues. Trimming at V came to 4 bases and at J to 5 bases, leaving 4 bases not matched to a gene. A note on this clonotype: Its specificity is unknown.

The source was PBMCs, mostly from graft donor cells, collected 180 days after TCRalphabeta/CD19-depleted stem cell transplant. The chain couples TRBV2 to TRBJ1-5, with 8 bases lining up with TRBD1. The clonotype originates from a male patient younger than 18 who had a stem cell transplant for acute lymphoblastic leukemia, so the T cells may come from the graft donor. The CDR3 DNA follows: TGTGCCAGCAGTGCCGACAGGGGCGATCAGCCCCAGCATTTT. As protein: CASSADRGDQPQHF.